This is a list of T cell receptor beta chains from one sample in a study of shared clonotypes between healthy human individuals. TCRdb keeps only in-frame clones here, not all; method: immunoSEQ multiplex PCR. The sample contains some 700,000 clones, around 90% of which appear only once. The sequenced sample consisted of memory CD8+ T cells from PBMCs. The receptors here all came from a man younger than 30 in good health. Some clones in this sample may be carry-over from other donors' samples. CDR3s include the opening cysteine and the closing phenylalanine or tryptophan. A D gene is named only where the DNA matches it firmly. Size is stated for part of the rows, as once, few or many counts, or as a class when the clone is expanded.

>TRBJ1-5|NA|TRBD1|TRBV19
CASSNTGDVDQPQHF
TGTGCCAGTAGTAATACAGGGGATGTCGATCAGCCCCAGCATTTT
>TRBJ2-4|NA|TRBD1|TRBV18
CASSPLRQGDPLKNIQYF
TGTGCCAGCTCACCGCTTAGACAGGGGGACCCCCTTAAAAACATTCAGTACTTC
>TRBJ2-7|NA|NA|TRBV27
CASSPLLAYEQYF
TGTGCCAGCAGTCCGCTCTTAGCCTACGAGCAGTACTTC
>TRBJ2-1|NA|TRBD1|TRBV6-5
CASGYSQGAEQFF
TGTGCCAGCGGTTACTCACAGGGGGCTGAGCAGTTCTTC
>TRBJ2-2|once|NA|TRBV9
CASSVYARWGKTGELFF
TGTGCCAGCAGCGTGTACGCTCGGTGGGGAAAAACCGGGGAGCTGTTTTTT
>TRBJ2-7|NA|TRBD1|TRBV29-1
CSGPYRGPSYEQYF
TGCAGCGGACCCTACAGGGGACCTTCCTACGAGCAGTACTTC
>TRBJ1-3|NA|NA|TRBV2
CASSEVVGRRGAGNTIYF
TGTGCCAGCAGTGAAGTCGTAGGTAGGCGGGGTGCTGGAAACACCATATATTTT
>TRBJ1-1|NA|NA|TRBV7-9
CASSPSRGPYTEAFF
TGTGCCAGCAGCCCCTCTCGTGGGCCCTACACTGAAGCTTTCTTT
>TRBJ2-7|NA|NA|TRBV7-9
CASTSGRGYEQYF
TGTGCCAGCACTTCGGGTCGGGGCTACGAGCAGTACTTC
>TRBJ2-1|once|NA|TRBV15
CATSRSPFYNEQFF
TGTGCCACCAGCAGATCTCCCTTCTACAATGAGCAGTTCTTC
>TRBJ2-1|NA|NA|TRBV6-1
CASSVALGVYNEQFF
TGTGCCAGCAGTGTGGCTTTAGGGGTATACAATGAGCAGTTCTTC
>TRBJ1-2|NA|TRBD1|TRBV5-4
CASSPGTGNYGYTF
TGTGCCAGCAGCCCCGGGACAGGGAACTATGGCTACACCTTC
>TRBJ2-1|NA|TRBD2|TRBV28
CATIWTSGSSEQFF
TGTGCCACAATCTGGACTAGCGGGAGTAGTGAGCAGTTCTTC
>TRBJ2-7|NA|NA|TRBV10-1
CASSESFQGPIEQYF
TGCGCCAGCAGTGAGTCTTTCCAGGGACCTATCGAGCAGTACTTC
>TRBJ2-6|NA|NA|TRBV9
CASRDSPLGPSSGANVLTF
TGTGCCAGCAGGGACTCCCCTTTGGGTCCGTCGTCTGGGGCCAACGTCCTGACTTTC
>TRBJ2-7|many|TRBD2|TRBV9
CASSPHGGSSYEQYF
TGTGCCAGCAGCCCCCACGGCGGGAGCTCCTACGAGCAGTACTTC
>TRBJ2-7|NA|NA|TRBV21-1
CASTGLAGYEQYF
TGTGCCAGCACCGGACTAGCGGGGTACGAGCAGTACTTC
>TRBJ2-3|NA|NA|TRBV19
CASSILDGDTQYF
TGTGCCAGTAGTATCTTGGACGGAGATACGCAGTATTTT
>TRBJ1-2|once|NA|TRBV25-1
CASSEWTGDNYGYTF
TGTGCCAGCAGTGAGTGGACGGGGGATAACTATGGCTACACCTTC
>TRBJ2-1|NA|NA|TRBV10-3
CAISEPETRQFF
TGTGCCATCAGTGAGCCAGAAACCCGGCAGTTCTTC
>TRBJ2-3|NA|NA|TRBV5-6
CASSLVEDTQYF
TGTGCCAGCAGCTTGGTGGAAGATACGCAGTATTTT
>TRBJ1-1|few|NA|TRBV7-9
CASSLSGVAEAFF
TGTGCCAGCAGCCTATCAGGGGTCGCCGAAGCTTTCTTT
>TRBJ1-5|NA|TRBD1|TRBV2
CASRGFGQGNQPQHF
TGTGCCAGCAGAGGGTTTGGACAGGGCAATCAGCCCCAGCATTTT
>TRBJ2-1|NA|NA|TRBV10-3
CAIRNIRDGPNEQFF
TGTGCCATCAGAAACATCAGGGATGGTCCCAATGAGCAGTTCTTC
>TRBJ2-1|NA|TRBD2|TRBV4-3
CASSQDSEASGNEQFF
TGCGCCAGCAGCCAAGATTCGGAGGCTAGCGGCAATGAGCAGTTCTTC
>TRBJ2-6|NA|TRBD1|TRBV4-3
CASSQETGTGYFSGANVLTF
TGCGCCAGCAGCCAAGAAACCGGGACAGGGTATTTTTCTGGGGCCAACGTCCTGACTTTC
>TRBJ2-2|NA|NA|TRBV27
CASSFLNTGELFF
TGTGCCAGCAGTTTCCTAAACACCGGGGAGCTGTTTTTT